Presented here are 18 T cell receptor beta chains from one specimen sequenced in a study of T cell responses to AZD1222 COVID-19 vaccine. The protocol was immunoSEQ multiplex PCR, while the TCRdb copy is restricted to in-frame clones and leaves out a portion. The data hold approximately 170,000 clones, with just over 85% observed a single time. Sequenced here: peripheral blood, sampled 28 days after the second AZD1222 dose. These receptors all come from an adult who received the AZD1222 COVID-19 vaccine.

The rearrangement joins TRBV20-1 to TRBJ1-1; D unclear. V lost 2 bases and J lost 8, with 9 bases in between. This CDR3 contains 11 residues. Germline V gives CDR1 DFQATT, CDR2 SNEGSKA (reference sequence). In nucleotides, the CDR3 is TGCAGTGCTAGATCATCGGTCGAAGCTTTCTTT. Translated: CSARSSVEAFF.

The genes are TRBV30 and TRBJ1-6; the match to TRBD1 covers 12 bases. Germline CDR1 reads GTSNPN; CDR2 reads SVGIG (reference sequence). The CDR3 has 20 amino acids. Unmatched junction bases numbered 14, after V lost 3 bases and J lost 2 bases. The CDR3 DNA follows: TGTGCCTGGAGGGGGACAGGGGGCCGGGAGGTGCTAGCCTATAATTCACCCCTCCACTTT. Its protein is CAWRGTGGREVLAYNSPLHF.

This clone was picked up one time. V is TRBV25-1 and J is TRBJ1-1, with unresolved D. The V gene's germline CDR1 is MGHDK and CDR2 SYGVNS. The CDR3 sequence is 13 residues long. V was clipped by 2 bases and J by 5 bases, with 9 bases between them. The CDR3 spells CASSEPGWTEAFF. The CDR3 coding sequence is TGTGCCAGCAGTGAACCGGGGTGGACTGAAGCTTTCTTT.

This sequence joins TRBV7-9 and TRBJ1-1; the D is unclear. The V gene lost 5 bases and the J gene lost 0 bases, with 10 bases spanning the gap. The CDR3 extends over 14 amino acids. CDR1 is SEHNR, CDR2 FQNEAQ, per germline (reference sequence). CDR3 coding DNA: TGTGCCAGCAGCCGAATAGGTATGAACACTGAAGCTTTCTTT. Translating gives CASSRIGMNTEAFF.

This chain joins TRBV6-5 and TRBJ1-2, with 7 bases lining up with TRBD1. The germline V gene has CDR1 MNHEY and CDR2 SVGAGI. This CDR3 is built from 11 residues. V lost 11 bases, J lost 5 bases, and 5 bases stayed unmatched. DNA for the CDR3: TGTGCCGCCAACAGGGGATATGGCTACACCTTC. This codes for CAANRGYGYTF.

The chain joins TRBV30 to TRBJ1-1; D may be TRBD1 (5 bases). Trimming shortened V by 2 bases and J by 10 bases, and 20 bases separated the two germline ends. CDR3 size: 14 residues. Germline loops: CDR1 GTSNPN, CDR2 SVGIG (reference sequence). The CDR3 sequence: CAWSLVVWGVGAFF. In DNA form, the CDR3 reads TGTGCCTGGAGTTTAGTGGTTTGGGGGGTAGGAGCTTTCTTT.

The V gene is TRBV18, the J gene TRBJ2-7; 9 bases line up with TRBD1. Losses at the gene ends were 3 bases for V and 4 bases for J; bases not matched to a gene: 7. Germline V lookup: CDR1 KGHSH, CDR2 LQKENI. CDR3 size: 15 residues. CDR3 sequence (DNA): TGTGCCAGCTCACCTCTCGGGACAGGGACATACGAGCAGTACTTC. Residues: CASSPLGTGTYEQYF.

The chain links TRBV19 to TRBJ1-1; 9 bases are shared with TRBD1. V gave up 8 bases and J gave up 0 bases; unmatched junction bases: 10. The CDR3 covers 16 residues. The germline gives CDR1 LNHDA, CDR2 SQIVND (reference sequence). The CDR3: CASLKDRGYMNTEAFF. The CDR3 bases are TGTGCCAGTCTAAAGGACAGGGGTTACATGAACACTGAAGCTTTCTTT.

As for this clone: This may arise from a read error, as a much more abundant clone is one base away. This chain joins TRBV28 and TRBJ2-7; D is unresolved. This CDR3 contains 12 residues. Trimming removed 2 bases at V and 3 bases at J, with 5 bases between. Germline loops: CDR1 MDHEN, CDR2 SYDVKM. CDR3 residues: CASSLGYYEQYF. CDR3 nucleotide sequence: TGTGCCAGCAGTTTAGGGTACTACGAGCAGTACTTC.

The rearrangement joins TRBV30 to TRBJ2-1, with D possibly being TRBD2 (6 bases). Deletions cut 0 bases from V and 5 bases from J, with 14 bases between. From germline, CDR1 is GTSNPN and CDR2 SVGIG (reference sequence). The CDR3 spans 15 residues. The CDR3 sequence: CAWSVRRDWDNEQFF. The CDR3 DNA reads TGTGCCTGGAGTGTACGGAGGGATTGGGACAATGAGCAGTTCTTC.

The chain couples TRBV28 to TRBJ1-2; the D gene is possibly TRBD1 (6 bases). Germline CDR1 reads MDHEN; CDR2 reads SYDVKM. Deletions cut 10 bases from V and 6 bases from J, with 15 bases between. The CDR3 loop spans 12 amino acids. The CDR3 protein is CAIVDRLNGYTF. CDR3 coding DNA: TGTGCCATCGTCGACAGGCTTAATGGCTACACCTTC.

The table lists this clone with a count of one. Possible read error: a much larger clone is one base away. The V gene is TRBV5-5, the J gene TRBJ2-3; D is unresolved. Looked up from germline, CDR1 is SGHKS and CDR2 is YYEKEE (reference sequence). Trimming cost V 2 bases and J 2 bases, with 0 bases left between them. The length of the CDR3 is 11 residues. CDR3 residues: CASSFTDTQYF. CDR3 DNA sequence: TGTGCCAGCAGCTTCACAGATACGCAGTATTTT.

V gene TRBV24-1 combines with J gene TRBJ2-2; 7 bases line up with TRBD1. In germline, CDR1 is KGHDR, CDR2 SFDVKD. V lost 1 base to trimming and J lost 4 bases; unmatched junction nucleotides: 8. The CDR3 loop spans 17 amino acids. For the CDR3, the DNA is TGTGCCACCAGTGATTTCTCTCGACAGGGCGCCACCGGGGAGCTGTTTTTT. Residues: CATSDFSRQGATGELFF.

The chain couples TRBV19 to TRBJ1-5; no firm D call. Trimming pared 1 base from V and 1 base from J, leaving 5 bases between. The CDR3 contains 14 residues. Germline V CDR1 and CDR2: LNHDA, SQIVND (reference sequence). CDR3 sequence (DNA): TGTGCCAGTAGTATAGGGCAGAGCAATCAGCCCCAGCATTTT. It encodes CASSIGQSNQPQHF.

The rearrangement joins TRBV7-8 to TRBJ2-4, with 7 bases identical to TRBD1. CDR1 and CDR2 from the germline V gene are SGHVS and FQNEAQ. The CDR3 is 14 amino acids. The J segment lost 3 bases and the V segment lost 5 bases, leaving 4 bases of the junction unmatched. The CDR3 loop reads CASSKRDSKNIQYF. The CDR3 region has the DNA TGTGCCAGCAGCAAAAGGGACAGCAAAAACATTCAGTACTTC.

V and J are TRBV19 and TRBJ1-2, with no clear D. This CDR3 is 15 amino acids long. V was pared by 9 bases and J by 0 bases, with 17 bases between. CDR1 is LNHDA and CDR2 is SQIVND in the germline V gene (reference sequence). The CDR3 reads CARWTLREANYGYTF. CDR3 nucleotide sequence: TGTGCCAGATGGACCCTAAGAGAAGCTAACTATGGCTACACCTTC.

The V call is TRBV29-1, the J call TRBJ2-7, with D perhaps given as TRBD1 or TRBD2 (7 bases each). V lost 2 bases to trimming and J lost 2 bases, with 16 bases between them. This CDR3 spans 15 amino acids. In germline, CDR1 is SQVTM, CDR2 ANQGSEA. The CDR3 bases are TGCAGCGTTGAAACCCACAGGGGACTAACCTACGAGCAGTACTTC. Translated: CSVETHRGLTYEQYF.

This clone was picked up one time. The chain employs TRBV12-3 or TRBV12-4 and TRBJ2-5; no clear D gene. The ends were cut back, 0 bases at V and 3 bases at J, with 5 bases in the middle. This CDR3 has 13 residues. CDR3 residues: CASSLAVEETQYF. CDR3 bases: TGTGCCAGCAGTTTAGCCGTTGAAGAGACCCAGTACTTC.